Below, one T cell receptor beta chain is given with its context. Indicated time point: after dendritic cell vaccination, including at tumor progression/relapse. Isocitrate dehydrogenase mutation was absent in all glioblastoma patients. This entry is derived from a study of glioma-infiltrating T cells after dendritic cell vaccination. Germline V gene data show CDR1 as MGHRA and CDR2 as YSYEKL. V was clipped by 1 base and J by 6 bases; unmatched bases: 5. CDR3 size: 16 residues. Repertoires were generated with immunoSEQ multiplex PCR, while TCRdb's copy carries only in-frame clones and drops some. The table lists roughly 60,000 clones, around 83% of them singletons.

The sequencing here drew on blood, taken after dendritic cell vaccination. This sequence was found in a human donor with glioblastoma. The chain joins TRBV4-1 to TRBJ1-6; the match to TRBD1 covers 8 bases. The CDR3 reads CASSQVIGQGNSPLHF. The CDR3, as DNA: TGCGCCAGCAGCCAAGTAATAGGACAGGGTAATTCACCCCTCCACTTT.